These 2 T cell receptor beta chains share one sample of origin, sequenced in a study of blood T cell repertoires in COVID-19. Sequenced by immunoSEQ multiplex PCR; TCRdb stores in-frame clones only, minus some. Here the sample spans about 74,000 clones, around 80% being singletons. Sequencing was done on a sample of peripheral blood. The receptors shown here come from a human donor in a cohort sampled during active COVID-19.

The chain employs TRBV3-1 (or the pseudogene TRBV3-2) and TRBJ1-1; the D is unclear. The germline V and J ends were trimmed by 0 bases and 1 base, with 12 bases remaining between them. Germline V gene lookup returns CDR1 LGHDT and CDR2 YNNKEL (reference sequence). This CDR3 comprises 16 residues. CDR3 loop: CASSQEYNSGNTEAFF. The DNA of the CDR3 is TGTGCCAGCAGCCAAGAATATAATTCGGGGAACACTGAAGCTTTCTTT.

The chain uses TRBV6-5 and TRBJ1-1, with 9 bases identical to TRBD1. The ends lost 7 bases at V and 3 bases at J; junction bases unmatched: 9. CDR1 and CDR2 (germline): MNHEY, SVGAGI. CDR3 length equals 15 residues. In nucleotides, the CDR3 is TGTGCCAGCACCCTAGGAACAGGGGGCCACACTGAAGCTTTCTTT. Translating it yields CASTLGTGGHTEAFF.